The 17 T cell receptor beta chains below were found in one sample sequenced in a study of cytomegalovirus exposure and HLA in healthy donors. This PCR relied on a set of 60 Vbeta primers and 13 Jbeta primers. TCRdb's table, derived via immunoSEQ multiplex PCR, lists solely in-frame clones and lacks some. The sample includes 200,000 to 250,000 clones, around 85% of them seen just once. Material for sequencing was PBMCs. The receptors were sampled from a human donor in good health.

The CDR3 nucleotides are TGCAGCGTTGGTCTATCTTCCGAGCAGTACTTC. It codes for CSVGLSSEQYF. The chain is built from TRBV29-1 and TRBJ2-7; D ambiguous. The CDR3 covers 11 residues. Trimming stripped 4 bases from V and 6 bases from J, with 10 bases between. The germline gives CDR1 SQVTM, CDR2 ANQGSEA.

J is TRBJ2-1 and V is TRBV18, with 15 nucleotides matching TRBD2. Germline trimming cut 6 bases from V and 12 bases from J; bases unmatched to any gene: 6. Germline V gene lookup returns CDR1 KGHSH and CDR2 LQKENI. The CDR3 runs 14 residues. DNA of the CDR3: TGTGCCAGCTCTGGACTAGCGGGAGGGGGAACGCAGTTCTTC. This codes for CASSGLAGGGTQFF.

This clone was seen only once. The chain uses TRBV27 and TRBJ2-1, with TRBD2 as a possible D gene (5 bases). The V end lost 2 bases, the J end lost 3 bases, and 8 bases lay between the germline ends. CDR3 length equals 14 residues. Germline CDR1 is MNHEY and CDR2 is SMNVEV (reference sequence). The CDR3 DNA follows: TGTGCCAGCAGTTTAGCGAGCGGCTACAATGAGCAGTTCTTC. Amino acid sequence: CASSLASGYNEQFF.

This chain uses TRBV7-9 with TRBJ2-3; D might be TRBD1 (7 bases). This CDR3 region has 13 residues. CDR1 and CDR2 from the germline V gene are SEHNR and FQNEAQ (reference sequence). The CDR3 DNA follows: TGTTCCACCAATCAGGGGGGAACAGATACGCAGTATTTT. Its translation: CSTNQGGTDTQYF.

CDR3 loop: CASSPRDRANTGELFF. CDR3 in DNA: TGCGCCAGCAGCCCGAGGGACAGGGCGAACACCGGGGAGCTGTTTTTT. The gene calls are TRBV4-1 and TRBJ2-2; 9 nucleotides line up with TRBD1. Germline-derived CDR1 and CDR2 are MGHRA and YSYEKL. The CDR3 has 16 amino acids. V trimming: 4 bases; J trimming: 0 bases; junction bases outside the gene matches: 3.

V is TRBV6-4 and J is TRBJ2-3; the D is unclear. This CDR3 region has 14 residues. The V gene's germline CDR1 is MRHNA and CDR2 SNTAGT. Trimming cost V 5 bases and J 1 base, with 10 bases left between them. The CDR3 spells CASSLEAGTDTQYF. DNA of the CDR3: TGTGCCAGCAGTTTAGAGGCGGGCACAGATACGCAGTATTTT.

V usage is TRBV30 and J usage is TRBJ2-7, with 8 bases fitting TRBD1. In germline, CDR1 is GTSNPN, CDR2 SVGIG (reference sequence). The V and J ends lost 5 bases and 2 bases, in that order; junction bases with no gene match: 5. This CDR3 spans 13 amino acids. The CDR3 DNA is TGTGCCTGGGACAGGGGATCAGCCTACGAGCAGTACTTC. Translated, it gives CAWDRGSAYEQYF.

The chain uses TRBV6-6 and TRBJ2-3; TRBD1 aligns across 11 bases. Germline CDR1 and CDR2: MNHNY and SVGAGI (reference sequence). The trim removed 6 bases at V and 8 bases at J, leaving 10 bases unmatched. This CDR3 comprises 15 residues. CDR3 region: CASRGDRGSLSTQYF. For the CDR3, the DNA is TGTGCCAGCAGGGGGGACAGGGGGTCGCTGAGTACGCAGTATTTT.

The chain carries TRBV5-5 and TRBJ1-4, with 7 bases identical to TRBD1. CDR1 is SGHKS, CDR2 YYEKEE, per germline (reference sequence). The CDR3 consists of 17 residues. V trimming: 4 bases; J trimming: 0 bases; junction bases outside the gene matches: 9. DNA for the CDR3: TGTGCCAGCAGCGTCCTTAGACAGGGAACAACTAATGAAAAACTGTTTTTT. It yields the protein CASSVLRQGTTNEKLFF.

V is TRBV4-1 and J is TRBJ2-2, with 10 bases aligning to TRBD2. CDR1 and CDR2 (germline): MGHRA, YSYEKL. V gave up 0 bases and J gave up 2 bases; unmatched junction bases: 3. This CDR3 region has 17 residues. In DNA, the CDR3 is TGCGCCAGCAGCCAAGATGCTAGCGGGAGAAACACCGGGGAGCTGTTTTTT. Protein: CASSQDASGRNTGELFF.

The chain uses TRBV5-6 and TRBJ2-7; 9 bases line up with TRBD2. Germline CDR1 and CDR2: SGHDT and YYEEEE. J lost 0 bases, V lost 5 bases, and 3 bases had no gene match. The CDR3 sequence is 14 residues long. The CDR3 region has the DNA TGTGCCAGCAGTCTTAGCGGGAGCTCCTACGAGCAGTACTTC. It codes for CASSLSGSSYEQYF.

This clone has just a few counts. The genes are TRBV29-1 and TRBJ2-2; perhaps TRBD2 as D (5 bases). This CDR3 is built from 13 residues. CDR1 and CDR2 from the germline V gene are SQVTM and ANQGSEA. With 7 bases removed from V and 6 bases from J, the gap between germline ends came to 15 bases. CDR3 sequence reads: CSAEAGFPGELFF. The CDR3 DNA follows: TGCAGCGCCGAGGCGGGTTTCCCCGGGGAGCTGTTTTTT.

The chain is built from TRBV7-9 and TRBJ2-2; 10 bases map to TRBD2. Trimming took 5 bases from V and 5 from J; bases not matched to a gene: 8. Germline CDR1 reads SEHNR; CDR2 reads FQNEAQ (reference sequence). CDR3 length: 16 amino acids. CDR3 sequence: CASSLIAGGWTGELFF. The CDR3 DNA is TGTGCCAGCAGCCTAATAGCGGGAGGATGGACCGGGGAGCTGTTTTTT.

V usage is TRBV14 and J usage is TRBJ2-1, with TRBD1 matching 8 bases. Germline-derived CDR1 and CDR2 are SGHDN and FVKESK. This CDR3 has 15 residues. V was pared by 0 bases and J by 10 bases, with 8 bases of the junction left unmatched. CDR3 protein: CASSQELYRGSEQFF. CDR3 coding DNA: TGTGCCAGCAGCCAAGAGTTGTACAGGGGGTCGGAGCAGTTCTTC.

The chain uses TRBV5-1 and TRBJ2-7; 8 positions agree with TRBD1. The CDR3 has 13 amino acids. After removal of 4 bases from V and 0 bases from J, the junction contained 0 bases not matched to a gene. Germline V gene data show CDR1 as SGHRS and CDR2 as YFSETQ. CDR3 sequence (DNA): TGCGCCAGCAGCGGACAGGGCTCCTACGAGCAGTACTTC. Encoded protein: CASSGQGSYEQYF.

The chain employs TRBV5-4 and TRBJ2-3; 10 bases match TRBD2. V trimming: 5 bases; J trimming: 5 bases; junction bases outside the gene matches: 14. Per the germline V gene, CDR1 is SGHNT and CDR2 is YYREEE (reference sequence). This CDR3 spans 17 amino acids. CDR3 sequence reads: CASSPSQREGPLDTQYF. The CDR3 DNA follows: TGTGCCAGCAGTCCCTCCCAGCGGGAGGGCCCTCTAGATACGCAGTATTTT.

The chain employs TRBV28 and TRBJ1-1; possibly TRBD1 for D (6 bases). Germline V gene data show CDR1 as MDHEN and CDR2 as SYDVKM. V lost 1 base to trimming and J lost 6 bases, with 15 bases between them. The CDR3 covers 15 residues. This CDR3 is CASSLFGGPQSEAFF. The CDR3 DNA sequence: TGTGCCAGCAGTTTATTTGGGGGCCCCCAGTCTGAAGCTTTCTTT.